These 24 T cell receptor beta chains were all obtained from the same sample, sequenced in a study of human T cells and chemical hapten exposure. The time point here: patch test 2, 6 weeks after DPC sensitization. The treatment here: therapeutic diphenylcyclopropenone sensitization with weekly scalp DPC. TCRdb reprocessed the RACE reads via MiXCR and lists one record per CDR3 protein. The data show tens of thousands of distinct CDR3 sequences, roughly 10% seen once. Material: whole blood, obtained in connection with sensitization to the hapten diphenylcyclopropenone (DPC). The receptors come from a woman between 25 and 40 years old with alopecia areata. Some clones in this sample may be carry-over from other donors' samples.

This clonotype was counted ten times or more. This chain joins TRBV20-1 and TRBJ1-5, with 7 bases identical to TRBD1. After removal of 2 bases from V and 5 bases from J, the junction contained 6 bases not matched to a gene. CDR1 is DFQATT and CDR2 is SNEGSKA in the germline V gene (reference sequence). This CDR3 contains 14 residues. The CDR3 sequence is CSARRRQGDQPQHF. CDR3 sequence (DNA): TGCAGTGCTAGACGAAGACAGGGAGATCAGCCCCAGCATTTT.

The chain uses TRBV28 and TRBJ1-1; D uncertain. The ends were cut back, 3 bases at V and 10 bases at J, with 12 bases in the middle. There are 12 residues in the CDR3. Germline values: CDR1 MDHEN, CDR2 SYDVKM. CDR3 DNA: TGTGCCAGCAGTTTGAAGGGCGCGGGAGCTTTCTTT. Protein: CASSLKGAGAFF.

This clonotype was counted many times. The gene calls are TRBV7-3 and TRBJ2-6; D is undetermined. V was cut by 5 bases and J by 1 base, with 6 bases left in between. The CDR3 consists of 14 residues. Germline CDR1 and CDR2: SGHTA and FQGTGA. CDR3 residues: CASSPSSGANVLTF. The CDR3 coding sequence is TGTGCCAGCAGCCCTAGTTCTGGGGCCAACGTCCTGACTTTC.

This clonotype occurred many times. The chain joins TRBV6-1 to TRBJ2-1; weak D call: TRBD2 (6 bases). The CDR3 length is 14 residues. Trimming left V 5 bases short and J 4 bases short, with 12 bases between. Germline V gene sequence: CDR1 MNHNS, CDR2 SASEGT. The CDR3: CASSPEGFYNEQFF. CDR3 DNA sequence: TGTGCCAGCAGTCCGGAGGGGTTTTACAATGAGCAGTTCTTC.

At least ten counts were recorded for this clonotype. The chain carries TRBV11-2 and TRBJ2-1; no reliable D call. V lost 5 bases and J 9 bases, leaving 14 bases between the germline ends. The CDR3 consists of 13 residues. In germline, CDR1 is SGHAT, CDR2 FQNNGV. DNA for the CDR3: TGTGCCAGCAGCCCTCGAGAATCGCTTGAGCAGTTCTTC. Translated, it gives CASSPRESLEQFF.

In its sample, this clonotype was seen many times. The J gene is TRBJ2-2, the V gene TRBV28; no firm D call. V shed 6 bases and J shed 2 bases, with 10 bases lying between them. There are 14 residues in the CDR3. Germline V gene lookup returns CDR1 MDHEN and CDR2 SYDVKM. CDR3 DNA: TGTGCCAGCAGGCCCAGGCCAAACACCGGGGAGCTGTTTTTT. As protein: CASRPRPNTGELFF.

This clonotype was counted many times. The V gene is TRBV12-3 or TRBV12-4, the J gene TRBJ2-3, with a weak D call TRBD2 (5 bases). The CDR3 covers 16 residues. The germline V and J ends were trimmed by 5 bases and 0 bases, with 15 bases remaining between them. Here the CDR3 DNA reads TGTGCCAGCAGTCCCCACCCAAGGACTAGCACAGATACGCAGTATTTT. Translated, it gives CASSPHPRTSTDTQYF.

In this sample, this clonotype turned up a few times. This rearrangement joins TRBV18 to TRBJ1-4, with D perhaps TRBD1 (5 bases). Trimming pared 6 bases from V and 8 bases from J, leaving 19 bases between. Germline V gene lookup returns CDR1 KGHSH and CDR2 LQKENI. The CDR3 totals 15 residues. In DNA form, the CDR3 reads TGTGCCAGCTCCCCGCGAGAGGGGCGGAACGAAAAACTGTTTTTT. Encoded protein: CASSPREGRNEKLFF.

This clonotype appeared many times. V and J are TRBV28 and TRBJ1-1; D gene uncertain. Per germline, CDR1 MDHEN and CDR2 SYDVKM. The V end lost 3 bases, the J end lost 4 bases, and 3 bases lay between the germline ends. This CDR3 has 11 amino acids. In DNA, the CDR3 is TGTGCCAGCAGTTTCTCCACTGAAGCTTTCTTT. This sequence encodes CASSFSTEAFF.

This clonotype appeared a few times. The chain is built from TRBV9 and TRBJ1-1, with 10 bases aligning to TRBD1. J lost 4 bases, V lost 0 bases, and 3 bases had no gene match. The germline V gene has CDR1 SGDLS and CDR2 YYNGEE. The CDR3 extends over 15 amino acids. CDR3 loop: CASSVGWDRGTEAFF. CDR3 bases: TGTGCCAGCAGCGTAGGCTGGGACAGGGGCACTGAAGCTTTCTTT.

This sequence joins TRBV9 and TRBJ2-5, with D perhaps TRBD1 or TRBD2 (6 bases each). This CDR3 has 14 amino acids. Between the trimmed V and J ends, which lost 3 bases and 2 bases, there was a span of 11 bases. Looked up from germline, CDR1 is SGDLS and CDR2 is YYNGEE. The CDR3 DNA reads as TGTGCCAGCAGCGCAGGGGACTTTCAAGAGACCCAGTACTTC. Translated, it gives CASSAGDFQETQYF.

This CDR3 reads CASSPQGTGTNQPQHF. The CDR3 bases are TGTGCCAGCAGCCCGCAAGGGACAGGGACCAATCAGCCCCAGCATTTT. V and J are TRBV7-2 and TRBJ1-5; TRBD1 matches at 9 bases. This CDR3 is 16 amino acids long. The ends lost 5 bases at V and 3 bases at J; junction bases unmatched: 8. From germline, CDR1 is SGHTA and CDR2 FQGNSA.

This chain uses TRBV12-3 or TRBV12-4 with TRBJ1-1; no definite D call. The CDR3 sequence is 15 residues long. With 1 base removed from V and 4 bases from J, the gap between germline ends came to 13 bases. The CDR3: CASSLVGGWVTEAFF. In DNA form, the CDR3 reads TGTGCCAGCAGTTTAGTCGGAGGTTGGGTCACTGAAGCTTTCTTT.

This clonotype was observed many times. This rearrangement joins TRBV12-3 or TRBV12-4 to TRBJ1-3, with 7 bases identical to TRBD1. Losses at the gene ends were 5 bases for V and 2 bases for J; bases not matched to a gene: 6. The CDR3 is made up of 15 amino acids. The CDR3 sequence: CASSPSTGTGNTIYF. The CDR3 coding sequence is TGTGCCAGCAGTCCCTCGACAGGGACTGGAAACACCATATATTTT.

At least ten counts were recorded for this clonotype. This rearrangement joins TRBV5-1 to TRBJ2-7; D remains ambiguous. Germline CDR1 is SGHRS and CDR2 is YFSETQ. The CDR3 extends over 13 amino acids. Trimming removed 4 bases at V and 5 bases at J, with 13 bases between. CDR3 amino acids: CASSRIARNEQYF. The CDR3 bases are TGCGCCAGCAGCCGTATTGCTAGGAACGAGCAGTACTTC.

This clonotype was counted ten times or more. The chain combines TRBV7-3 with TRBJ2-5; 10 bases are shared with TRBD2. This CDR3 contains 15 residues. Germline V gives CDR1 SGHTA, CDR2 FQGTGA. J gave up 4 bases and V 5 bases, and 7 bases lay outside the gene matches. This chain's CDR3 is CASSTSSGSGETQYF. CDR3 DNA: TGTGCCAGCAGCACCTCTAGCGGGAGCGGAGAGACCCAGTACTTC.

Many counts were recorded for this clonotype. The rearrangement uses TRBV29-1 and TRBJ1-1; 9 positions agree with TRBD1. The CDR3 sequence is 13 residues long. Germline loops: CDR1 SQVTM, CDR2 ANQGSEA. Unmatched junction bases numbered 5, after V lost 5 bases and J lost 4 bases. The CDR3 region is CSVRQGVGTEAFF. For the CDR3, the DNA is TGCAGCGTTCGACAGGGGGTAGGCACTGAAGCTTTCTTT.

This clonotype appeared many times. The V and J genes are TRBV18 and TRBJ2-3, with D tentatively TRBD1 (6 bases). The germline CDR1 and CDR2 sequences are KGHSH and LQKENI. Trimming took off 3 bases at V and 0 bases at J, with 7 bases between the two ends. This CDR3 region has 14 residues. The CDR3 sequence: CASSPRGSTDTQYF. CDR3 nucleotides: TGTGCCAGCTCACCCAGGGGTAGCACAGATACGCAGTATTTT. The whole variable domain, remainder taken from reference TRBV18 and TRBJ2-3, is NAGVMQNPRHLVRRRGQEARLRCSPMKGHSHVYWYRQLPEEGLKFMVYLQKENIIDESGMPKERFSAEFPKEGPSILRIQQVVRGDSAAYFCASSPRGSTDTQYFGPGTRLTVL.

The V call is TRBV27, the J call TRBJ1-2; no clear D gene. The CDR3 consists of 14 residues. Germline CDR1 is MNHEY and CDR2 is SMNVEV (reference sequence). Trimming left V 5 bases short and J 0 bases short, with 10 bases between. The CDR3 DNA is TGTGCCAGCAGTCCCGATGAGGCTAACTATGGCTACACCTTC. It codes for CASSPDEANYGYTF.

This clonotype was recorded at least ten times. The chain recombines TRBV11-1 with TRBJ2-7; D may be TRBD2 (5 bases). Germline CDR1 is SGHAT and CDR2 is FQDESV (reference sequence). The CDR3 has 13 residues. Between the trimmed V and J ends, which lost 1 base and 8 bases, there was a span of 12 bases. The CDR3 DNA reads as TGTGCCAGCAGCTTAGAGACCTCTAGCAAGCAGTACTTC. Its protein product is CASSLETSSKQYF.

This clonotype was observed many times. The genes are TRBV20-1 and TRBJ1-5; D is ambiguous. CDR1 and CDR2 (germline): DFQATT, SNEGSKA (reference sequence). CDR3 length equals 18 residues. V was pared by 5 bases and J by 6 bases, with 29 bases between. The chain's CDR3 is CSASSPPGNRNPSQPQHF. CDR3 sequence (DNA): TGCAGTGCTTCCTCCCCGCCCGGGAATCGGAATCCCAGTCAGCCCCAGCATTTT.

This clonotype was seen more than once but under ten times. The chain employs TRBV11-3 and TRBJ2-1; D tentatively fits TRBD1 or TRBD2 (5 bases each). Trimming left V 1 base short and J 6 bases short, with 13 bases between. This CDR3 has 15 amino acids. Germline V gene sequence: CDR1 SGHNT, CDR2 YENEEA. CDR3 bases: TGTGCCAGCAGCTTAGTTTCGCAGGGAGCCAATGAGCAGTTCTTC. Protein: CASSLVSQGANEQFF.

This clonotype was found a few times. This chain connects TRBV7-3 to TRBJ2-1; 11 nucleotides agree with TRBD2. Trimming removed 5 bases from V and 9 bases from J; junction bases left unmatched: 6. The germline V gene encodes CDR1 SGHTA and CDR2 FQGTGA. This CDR3 is 14 amino acids long. CDR3: CASSLTSGTTEQFF. The CDR3 region has the DNA TGTGCCAGCAGCCTGACTAGCGGGACAACTGAGCAGTTCTTC. Full variable domain (outside the CDR3, taken from reference TRBV7-3 and TRBJ2-1): GAGVSQTPSNKVTEKGKYVELRCDPISGHTALYWYRQSLGQGPEFLIYFQGTGAADDSGLPNDRFFAVRPEGSVSTLKIQRTERGDSAVYLCASSLTSGTTEQFFGPGTRLTVL.

This clonotype was seen repeatedly, ten times or more. The V call is TRBV7-3, the J call TRBJ2-1; 9 bases line up with TRBD1. CDR1 and CDR2 (germline): SGHTA, FQGTGA. V trimming: 3 bases; J trimming: 3 bases; junction bases outside the gene matches: 3. The CDR3 length is 15 residues. DNA of the CDR3: TGTGCCAGCAGCTTGCGGGACAGGGACTACAATGAGCAGTTCTTC. Amino acid sequence: CASSLRDRDYNEQFF.